The TCR beta chain under discussion was sequenced for a study of the immune and genomic landscape of osteosarcoma (dated by TCRdb to 2018 to 2021). At the level of the whole study: A total of roughly 47 pediatric and adult patients with high-grade osteosarcoma made up the overall cohort, and the median age at diagnosis was around 27 years (range about 5-81). Poor-risk disease was overrepresented in the cohort, as 73% of patients had an unfavorable pathologic response to standard therapy and over 60% had died. The osteosarcoma immunogenomic landscape was characterized by integrating TCR sequencing results with transcriptome, protein array and immunostaining data. The study aimed to explain the limited clinical activity of immune checkpoint inhibitors in osteosarcoma. In the overall cohort, roughly 60% of patients were male, and over 75% had localized disease at diagnosis. Three patients contributed a couple of samples from the same tumor site. To define immunogenic potential, the study profiled osteosarcoma specimens using whole genome, RNA and T-cell receptor sequencing along with immunohistochemistry and reverse phase protein arrays. The research as a whole found: In five cases, the repertoire was dominated by a single hyperexpanded clone, and fewer than 100 T-cell clonotypes were detected in all five cases. The clonality benchmarks were taken from external normal skin and healthy peripheral blood data instead of from matched normal tissue. Because osteosarcoma is rare and all possible samples were collected, sample size was not determined by any statistical method. TCR productive clonality was greater in the immune-hot C3 cluster than in the cold C1 cluster, although TCR productive clonality remained low overall. Overall, productive TCR clonality was low, with an average of 0.09 and a maximum of 0.3, which suggests limited T-cell clonal expansion. Alongside the frozen tumor specimens, matched blood was collected from only a couple of patients.

TCR beta chain CDR3 regions were immunosequenced with the ImmunoSEQ Assay (Adaptive Biotechnologies). Regarding the original processing steps: TCRB rearrangements, read counts, read proportions and gene usage were exported through the ImmunoSEQ Analyzer platform. T-cell clonality was calculated from productive rearrangements as 1 minus Pielou's evenness. In the clonal space homeostasis analysis, clonotypes were binned as rare, small, medium, large or hyperexpanded (0.01 to 1 of the repertoire). TCR productive clonality was compared across immune clusters C1, C2 and C3 using the Wilcoxon rank sum test. Here the immuneACCESS table is served through TCRdb, limited to in-frame sequences with V and J called. Missing clones are a known gap in these copies; in checked studies unresolved V genes cover under half, and the rest lacks a known reason. The V and J calls and clone size were taken over from that table, and D and trimming were inferred from the DNA. Counted in this sample were about 6,200 clones; approximately 74% of them appeared once. The ten largest clones capture approximately 15% of the sample.

The CDR1 and CDR2 encoded by the germline V gene (reference sequence) are LNHDA and SQIVND. The CDR3 covers 14 residues, taking in both the cysteine and the phenylalanine. Only CDR3 DNA is held: 42 bases, read in frame from base 1. Germline trimming amounts to 3 bases on V and 6 bases on J, with 4 as the count of junction bases outside the gene matches. In regard to this clone: What this receptor recognizes is not known. Base qualities were left out, and no much larger clone turns up one base away.

Post-treatment primary, local recurrence and metastasis tumors from poor-prognosis patients were used as specimens. The sequence came from a human donor with osteosarcoma. Sequencing was carried out using osteosarcoma tumor tissue from the lung. The V gene is TRBV19 and the J gene is TRBJ2-2, with 7 bases aligning to TRBD1. The CDR3 reads CASSMGQGAGELFF. The sequenced DNA: TGTGCCAGTAGTATGGGTCAGGGGGCCGGGGAGCTGTTTTTT.